Following are 24 T cell receptor beta chains from one sample sequenced in a study of Ad26.COV2.S vaccination and SARS-CoV-2 variants. Sequenced by immunoSEQ multiplex PCR; TCRdb stores in-frame clones only, minus some. The sample lists about 350,000 clones; around 89% were seen once. Documented treatment: some 20 received Ad26.COV2.S at low or high dose, single or two shots; about five received placebo; per-sample allocation not given. The samples were gathered on day 63 after the first injection of vaccine or placebo. Sequences were derived from peripheral blood, sampled in a trial of Ad26.COV2.S vaccine versus placebo. The receptor source for this set is a person aged 18-60 years who received the Ad26.COV2.S COVID-19 vaccine or a placebo.

The chain uses TRBV5-1 and TRBJ1-5; D might be TRBD1 (5 bases). This CDR3 has 13 amino acids. V lost 0 bases and J lost 6, with 7 bases in between. Germline V gene lookup returns CDR1 SGHRS and CDR2 YFSETQ. CDR3 in DNA: TGCGCCAGCAGCTTGGATGGGGCTCAGCCCCAGCATTTT. Residues: CASSLDGAQPQHF.

V gene TRBV5-1 combines with J gene TRBJ2-7; 7 nucleotides match TRBD1. The germline gives CDR1 SGHRS, CDR2 YFSETQ. This CDR3 region has 14 residues. The trim removed 1 base at V and 2 bases at J, leaving 3 bases unmatched. For the CDR3, the DNA is TGCGCCAGCAGCTTGAACCAGGGGGCCTACGAGCAGTACTTC. It codes for CASSLNQGAYEQYF.

A remark on this clone: The sample carries other DNA sequences with the same CDR3. The V call is TRBV9, the J call TRBJ2-3; D gene unclear. Germline assignment: CDR1 SGDLS and CDR2 YYNGEE. The germline V and J ends were trimmed by 0 bases and 3 bases, with 5 bases remaining between them. There are 13 residues in the CDR3. The CDR3 DNA follows: TGTGCCAGCAGCGTAGAAGGGACAGATACGCAGTATTTT. Translated, it gives CASSVEGTDTQYF.

The chain combines TRBV6-2 or TRBV6-3 with TRBJ2-7; D perhaps matches TRBD1 (6 bases). Trimming took 0 bases from V and 2 from J, leaving 14 bases between them. The CDR3 spans 16 residues. The germline gives CDR1 MNHEY, CDR2 SVGEGT. The CDR3 DNA sequence: TGTGCCAGCAGTTACTCGAGCACGGACAGCCCCTACGAGCAGTACTTC. It encodes CASSYSSTDSPYEQYF.

V gene TRBV24-1 combines with J gene TRBJ2-7; D gene ambiguous. Germline assignment: CDR1 KGHDR and CDR2 SFDVKD. The ends were cut back, 3 bases at V and 3 bases at J, with 2 bases in the middle. The CDR3 spans 11 residues. DNA of the CDR3: TGTGCCACCAGTGATGACTACGAGCAGTACTTC. As protein: CATSDDYEQYF.

The chain combines TRBV19 with TRBJ2-3; a weak D match, TRBD2 (5 bases). CDR3 size: 16 residues. In germline, CDR1 is LNHDA, CDR2 SQIVND (reference sequence). V lost 1 base and J lost 2, with 13 bases in between. This CDR3 is CASSIVRTSTTDTQYF. The CDR3 bases are TGTGCCAGTAGTATAGTGAGGACTTCCACCACAGATACGCAGTATTTT.

Regarding this clone: A junction end diverges from the germline sequence, so it may reflect a read error. The V and J genes are TRBV7-9 and TRBJ2-7; TRBD2 matches 16 bases. The CDR3 has 13 amino acids. Germline V gene lookup returns CDR1 SEHNR and CDR2 FQNEAQ (reference sequence). Written as DNA, the CDR3 is TGTGCCAGCAGCCCGGGACTAGCGGGAGGGCCGAACTTC. Translated, it gives CASSPGLAGGPNF. The full variable domain, completed using reference TRBV7-9 and TRBJ2-7, is DTGVSQNPRHKITKRGQNVTFRCDPISEHNRLYWYRQTLGQGPEFLTYFQNEAQLEKSRLLSDRFSAERPKGSFSTLEIQRTEQGDSAMYLCASSPGLAGGPNFGPGTRLTVT.

The chain joins TRBV19 to TRBJ1-6; the D is unclear. Germline loops: CDR1 LNHDA, CDR2 SQIVND (reference sequence). Trimming shortened V by 6 bases and J by 6 bases, and 6 bases separated the two germline ends. CDR3 length: 12 amino acids. The CDR3 loop is CASRHTNSPLHF. The CDR3 nucleotides read TGTGCCAGTAGGCATACTAATTCACCCCTCCACTTT.

The chain links TRBV28 to TRBJ1-5; D possibly corresponds to TRBD1 (5 bases). The CDR3 consists of 14 residues. Germline V gene data show CDR1 as MDHEN and CDR2 as SYDVKM. Trimming took off 6 bases at V and 3 bases at J, with 12 bases between the two ends. In DNA form, the CDR3 reads TGTGCCAGCAGCCGTACAGGTTACAATCAGCCCCAGCATTTT. Translating it yields CASSRTGYNQPQHF.

This clone was seen a handful of times. This sequence joins TRBV19 and TRBJ1-1, with 7 bases that match TRBD1. Trimming removed 6 bases from V and 8 bases from J; junction bases left unmatched: 6. This CDR3 is built from 12 residues. The germline V gene has CDR1 LNHDA and CDR2 SQIVND (reference sequence). The CDR3 sequence is CASSTTGSEAFF. DNA for the CDR3: TGTGCCAGTAGCACGACAGGGTCCGAAGCTTTCTTT.

The chain couples TRBV7-9 to TRBJ1-1, with 9 bases aligning to TRBD1. The V and J ends lost 1 base and 2 bases, in that order; junction bases with no gene match: 11. The CDR3 sequence is 18 residues long. The V gene's germline CDR1 is SEHNR and CDR2 FQNEAQ (reference sequence). As DNA, the CDR3 is TGTGCCAGCAGCTTAGGTGGGCTAACAGGGGGCTATAACACTGAAGCTTTCTTT. It translates to CASSLGGLTGGYNTEAFF.

As regards this clone: At one of its ends the junction is not consistent with the germline gene, which may arise from a read error. V and J are TRBV7-3 and TRBJ2-5; D not certain. Germline values: CDR1 SGHTA, CDR2 FQGTGA. The CDR3 consists of 16 residues. This CDR3 is CASSLRFPPHQETQYF. The CDR3, as DNA: TGTGCCAGCAGCTTAAGGTTTCCCCCGCACCAGGAGACCCAGTACTTC.

The V and J genes are TRBV9 and TRBJ1-1; D is perhaps TRBD1 (5 bases). V shed 3 bases and J shed 1 base, with 7 bases lying between them. This CDR3 spans 13 amino acids. Germline CDR1 is SGDLS and CDR2 is YYNGEE. The DNA for the CDR3 is TGTGCCAGCAGCGGGACACAGAACACTGAAGCTTTCTTT. This sequence encodes CASSGTQNTEAFF.

This chain joins TRBV19 and TRBJ1-2; 10 bases are shared with TRBD1. The CDR3 consists of 15 residues. Trimming cost V 5 bases and J 4 bases; bases outside gene matches: 7. The germline CDR1 and CDR2 sequences are LNHDA and SQIVND (reference sequence). CDR3 sequence (DNA): TGTGCCAGTAGTTTACGGGACAGGGGTCTCTATGGCTACACCTTC. Its protein product is CASSLRDRGLYGYTF.

In this sample, this clone turned up a few times. This chain links TRBV5-6 with TRBJ2-1; no clear D. Per germline, CDR1 SGHDT and CDR2 YYEEEE. CDR3 length: 14 residues. The V gene lost 1 base and the J gene lost 0 bases, with 5 bases spanning the gap. The CDR3 here is CASSLPSSYNEQFF. CDR3 DNA sequence: TGTGCCAGCAGCTTGCCCAGCTCCTACAATGAGCAGTTCTTC.

This clone has a single count. This sequence joins TRBV5-1 and TRBJ2-3; possible D gene TRBD2, 6 bases. The CDR3 sequence is 16 residues long. V was clipped by 5 bases and J by 1 base, with 17 bases between them. Germline V gives CDR1 SGHRS, CDR2 YFSETQ. CDR3 DNA: TGCGCCAGCAGACTGGTACGAGGGGAGGGCACAGATACGCAGTATTTT. Protein: CASRLVRGEGTDTQYF.

The chain has TRBV7-2 and TRBJ2-1, with 7 positions matching TRBD2. Germline V gives CDR1 SGHTA, CDR2 FQGNSA. The V segment lost 4 bases and the J segment 8 bases; nucleotides outside the gene matches: 11. CDR3 size: 15 residues. The CDR3 region is CASSWGGTREDEQFF. In DNA, the CDR3 is TGTGCCAGCAGCTGGGGGGGGACCCGGGAGGATGAGCAGTTCTTC.

The CDR3 region is CASSQGGVSNAAGELFF. The DNA for the CDR3 is TGCGCCAGCAGCCAAGGGGGGGTTTCCAACGCGGCCGGGGAGCTGTTTTTT. The J gene is TRBJ2-2, the V gene TRBV4-3; tentatively, D is TRBD2 (6 bases). V lost 1 base and J lost 6, with 18 bases in between. Germline V gives CDR1 LGHNA, CDR2 YSLEER. The length of the CDR3 is 17 residues.

CDR3 coding DNA: TGTGCTAGTGGTCCTGACAGGGGCGATTACAATGAGCAGTTCTTC. This codes for CASGPDRGDYNEQFF. The chain couples TRBV12-5 to TRBJ2-1; 8 nucleotides line up with TRBD1. Trimming cost V 5 bases and J 4 bases; bases outside gene matches: 7. This CDR3 is 15 amino acids long. Germline CDR1 and CDR2: LGHNT and FRNRAP.

Turning to this clone: The sample holds other DNA sequences that translate to the same CDR3. The J gene is TRBJ2-2, the V gene TRBV5-6; D is possibly TRBD2 (5 bases). This CDR3 spans 14 amino acids. The germline V and J ends were trimmed by 1 base and 1 base, with 5 bases remaining between them. The V gene's germline CDR1 is SGHDT and CDR2 YYEEEE. CDR3 residues: CASSLTRNTGELFF. CDR3 coding DNA: TGTGCCAGCAGCTTGACTAGGAACACCGGGGAGCTGTTTTTT.

The chain joins TRBV6-4 to TRBJ2-4, with D possibly TRBD1 on 5 matching bases. This CDR3 region has 16 residues. Germline assignment: CDR1 MRHNA and CDR2 SNTAGT. V lost 3 bases and J lost 0, with 12 bases in between. The CDR3 nucleotides read TGTGCCAGCAGTGAGGACAAAATTTTAGCCAAAAACATTCAGTACTTC. Its translation is CASSEDKILAKNIQYF.

The rearrangement joins TRBV5-5 to TRBJ1-2; tentatively, D is TRBD1 (5 bases). Trimming stripped 0 bases from V and 3 bases from J, with 12 bases between. The CDR3 totals 15 residues. CDR1 and CDR2 (germline): SGHKS, YYEKEE (reference sequence). CDR3 DNA sequence: TGTGCCAGCAGCTTGGTGCAGGGAAGGGACTATGGCTACACCTTC. Translation: CASSLVQGRDYGYTF.

This clone appeared a few times. V usage is TRBV4-3 and J usage is TRBJ1-4; 8 nucleotides align to TRBD1. From germline, CDR1 is LGHNA and CDR2 YSLEER. The CDR3 is 14 residues long. Trimming removed 5 bases from V and 8 bases from J; junction bases left unmatched: 7. The CDR3 spells CASSIDRGGEKLFF. DNA of the CDR3: TGCGCCAGCAGCATCGACAGGGGAGGGGAAAAACTGTTTTTT.

The rearrangement joins TRBV6-5 to TRBJ1-2; no reliable D call. CDR3 length equals 13 residues. Trimming removed 5 bases at V and 4 bases at J, with 11 bases between. Germline V gene lookup returns CDR1 MNHEY and CDR2 SVGAGI. The CDR3 coding sequence is TGTGCCAGCAGTCCGCAAACTTTCTATGGCTACACCTTC. It yields the protein CASSPQTFYGYTF.